Presented here are 14 T cell receptor beta chains from one specimen sequenced in a study of blood T cell repertoires in COVID-19. TCRdb's copy holds only in-frame clones and misses some; the assay was immunoSEQ multiplex PCR. The sample includes around 170,000 clones, roughly 90% of them seen just once. Sequencing was carried out using PBMCs or T cells enriched from blood (not recorded which). These TCRs come from a woman aged 50 to 60 who had recovered from COVID-19.

The chain uses TRBV9 and TRBJ1-4, with TRBD1 matching 8 bases. The J segment lost 1 base and the V segment lost 4 bases, leaving 3 bases of the junction unmatched. The CDR3 length is 15 residues. The germline V gene encodes CDR1 SGDLS and CDR2 YYNGEE. The CDR3 nucleotides read TGTGCCAGCAGCTTAGACAGGGGAACTAATGAAAAACTGTTTTTT. Translation gives CASSLDRGTNEKLFF.

This sequence joins TRBV19 and TRBJ1-5; D is unresolved. Germline V CDR1 and CDR2: LNHDA, SQIVND (reference sequence). The CDR3 has 14 residues. V gave up 3 bases and J gave up 2 bases, with 8 bases separating them. The CDR3 sequence is CASSMPGGNQPQHF. The CDR3 DNA is TGTGCCAGTAGTATGCCGGGAGGCAATCAGCCCCAGCATTTT.

This chain joins TRBV7-2 and TRBJ2-1, with TRBD2 identical over 8 bases. The CDR3 covers 16 residues. The germline V gene encodes CDR1 SGHTA and CDR2 FQGNSA. V shed 7 bases and J 6 bases; nucleotides not matched to a gene: 14. The CDR3 coding sequence is TGTGCCAGCACCTCTTCTACGGGAGGGCCCCTCAATGAGCAGTTCTTC. It yields the protein CASTSSTGGPLNEQFF.

The V gene is TRBV14, the J gene TRBJ2-2, with 16 positions matching TRBD2. The CDR3 length is 18 residues. Germline V gives CDR1 SGHDN, CDR2 FVKESK. V trimming: 4 bases; J trimming: 5 bases; junction bases outside the gene matches: 7. CDR3: CASSPGLAGGPFTGELFF. CDR3 in DNA: TGTGCCAGCAGCCCGGGACTAGCGGGAGGGCCTTTTACCGGGGAGCTGTTTTTT.

The CDR3 bases are TGTGCCAGCAACAAGGGCCCAGCGGGTTTTGGCTACACCTTC. It codes for CASNKGPAGFGYTF. The chain carries TRBV25-1 and TRBJ1-2, with D unresolved. The CDR3 totals 14 residues. Trimming pared 7 bases from V and 7 bases from J, leaving 19 bases between. Germline V lookup: CDR1 MGHDK, CDR2 SYGVNS.

This clone showed up just a few times. The CDR3, as DNA: TGTGCCAGTACCCCCGGGACAGGGGGAAGTCAGCCCCAGCATTTT. This encodes CASTPGTGGSQPQHF. The chain combines TRBV19 with TRBJ1-5; TRBD1 matches at 11 bases. Germline V gene data show CDR1 as LNHDA and CDR2 as SQIVND (reference sequence). The CDR3 consists of 15 residues. V trimming: 7 bases; J trimming: 6 bases; junction bases outside the gene matches: 8.

The genes are TRBV6-5 and TRBJ2-5, with 9 bases that match TRBD1. V dropped 5 bases and J dropped 2; count of bases not matched to a gene: 6. Germline V gives CDR1 MNHEY, CDR2 SVGAGI. This CDR3 has 15 amino acids. The CDR3 loop reads CASSSQTGGQETQYF. The CDR3 DNA is TGTGCCAGCAGTAGCCAGACAGGGGGTCAAGAGACCCAGTACTTC.

V is TRBV5-4 and J is TRBJ2-2, with 7 positions matching TRBD1. The CDR3 runs to 15 residues. Germline V gene lookup returns CDR1 SGHNT and CDR2 YYREEE (reference sequence). V lost 0 bases, J lost 4 bases, and 3 bases stayed unmatched. CDR3 nucleotides: TGTGCCAGCAGCTTGGTGGCAGGGGGCACCGGGGAGCTGTTTTTT. Protein product: CASSLVAGGTGELFF.

CDR3 in DNA: TGTGCCAGCAGTCTAAGACTCACTAGCGGGAGTGGTAGTGAGCAGTTCTTC. Protein sequence: CASSLRLTSGSGSEQFF. The V call is TRBV28, the J call TRBJ2-1, with 11 nucleotides matching TRBD2. The CDR3 consists of 17 residues. V dropped 5 bases and J dropped 9; count of bases not matched to a gene: 15. CDR1 is MDHEN, CDR2 SYDVKM, per germline.

CDR3 DNA: TGTGCCAGCAGCCAGCGGTGGACTAGTTTCGGCTACGAGCAGTACTTC. Protein: CASSQRWTSFGYEQYF. The chain joins TRBV5-6 to TRBJ2-7, with 7 bases matching TRBD2. The V gene's germline CDR1 is SGHDT and CDR2 YYEEEE. CDR3 size: 16 residues. The junction had 13 bases not matched to a gene; V was cut back by 4 bases and J by 3 bases.

This clone was picked up one time. This chain joins TRBV7-2 and TRBJ2-5, with D possibly being TRBD2 (6 bases). Trimming removed 4 bases at V and 4 bases at J, with 10 bases between. The CDR3 extends over 13 amino acids. The germline V gene has CDR1 SGHTA and CDR2 FQGNSA. This chain's CDR3 is CASSSGRGETQYF. CDR3 bases: TGTGCCAGCAGCTCCGGGCGGGGAGAGACCCAGTACTTC.

This clone was seen only once. The chain employs TRBV3-1 (or the pseudogene TRBV3-2) and TRBJ1-5; D is ambiguous. The germline gives CDR1 LGHDT, CDR2 YNNKEL (reference sequence). This CDR3 comprises 14 residues. V gave up 4 bases and J gave up 3 bases, with 10 bases separating them. The CDR3 DNA follows: TGTGCCAGCAGCCGATCAGGTAACAATCAGCCCCAGCATTTT. It codes for CASSRSGNNQPQHF.

This clone occurred a few times. The chain joins TRBV4-2 to TRBJ1-2; D is possibly TRBD1 (5 bases). This CDR3 contains 15 residues. CDR1 and CDR2 (germline): LGHNA, YNFKEQ. Deletions cut 1 base from V and 7 bases from J, with 16 bases between. The CDR3 protein is CASSQVEGIYSGYTF. The CDR3 bases are TGTGCCAGCAGCCAAGTGGAGGGGATTTACTCTGGCTACACCTTC.

CDR3: CASSSSGGGNTIYF. CDR3 bases: TGTGCCAGCAGCTCCTCGGGGGGCGGAAACACCATATATTTT. V is TRBV7-9 and J is TRBJ1-3; perhaps TRBD1 as D (6 bases). There are 14 residues in the CDR3. Germline V lookup: CDR1 SEHNR, CDR2 FQNEAQ (reference sequence). The V and J ends lost 4 bases and 4 bases respectively, with 11 bases between them.